This is a list of T cell receptor beta chains from one sample in a study of cytomegalovirus exposure and HLA in healthy donors. Clones were sequenced by immunoSEQ multiplex PCR, and TCRdb holds only the in-frame ones, with some missing. Found here are 300,000 to 350,000 clones, around 90% of them singletons; the top ten hold roughly 0.88%. Sequenced input: PBMCs. Every receptor here comes from a young man in good health and CMV-seronegative. CDR3s include the opening cysteine and the closing phenylalanine or tryptophan. The order of the fields is CDR3 length, V gene, D gene, clone size, J gene, CDR3 protein, CDR3 DNA. A D gene is named only where the DNA matches it firmly. Expanded clones are given a class, and other clones once, few, many or no size at all.

length: 15; V: TRBV7-2; D: TRBD1; size: once; J: TRBJ2-7; CDR3: CASSLARDRGYEQYF; DNA: TGTGCCAGCAGCTTAGCCCGGGACAGGGGATACGAGCAGTACTTC
length: 15; V: TRBV19; D: -; size: -; J: TRBJ1-1; CDR3: CASSILGTLNTEAFF; DNA: TGTGCCAGTAGTATCCTGGGGACATTGAACACTGAAGCTTTCTTT
length: 15; V: TRBV4-1; D: -; size: -; J: TRBJ2-3; CDR3: CASSRYLDNTDTQYF; DNA: TGCGCCAGCAGCCGATATCTAGATAACACAGATACGCAGTATTTT
length: 16; V: TRBV7-8; D: TRBD1; size: -; J: TRBJ2-2; CDR3: CASSPRTGKRAGELFF; DNA: TGTGCCAGCAGCCCGAGGACAGGGAAGAGGGCCGGGGAGCTGTTTTTT
length: 15; V: TRBV19; D: -; size: -; J: TRBJ1-5; CDR3: CASSIPRQGRQPQHF; DNA: TGTGCCAGTAGTATCCCAAGGCAGGGGCGGCAGCCCCAGCATTTT
length: 17; V: TRBV11-2; D: -; size: -; J: TRBJ1-6; CDR3: CASSLGRWGGANSPLHF; DNA: TGTGCCAGCAGCTTAGGAAGGTGGGGTGGGGCTAATTCACCCCTCCACTTT
length: 18; V: TRBV7-9; D: TRBD2; size: -; J: TRBJ2-1; CDR3: CASSRTRTSGGNRDEQFF; DNA: TGTGCCAGCAGCCGAACACGGACTAGCGGGGGGAATAGGGATGAGCAGTTCTTC
length: 12; V: TRBV18; D: -; size: once; J: TRBJ2-2; CDR3: CASSPQLGELFF; DNA: TGTGCCAGCTCACCACAACTGGGGGAGCTGTTTTTT
length: 13; V: TRBV5-6; D: -; size: -; J: TRBJ2-1; CDR3: CASRTWAYNEQFF; DNA: TGTGCCAGCAGGACATGGGCGTACAATGAGCAGTTCTTC
length: 14; V: TRBV7-8; D: TRBD2; size: -; J: TRBJ2-7; CDR3: CASTLLAVTYEQYF; DNA: TGTGCCAGCACCCTCCTAGCGGTTACCTACGAGCAGTACTTC
length: 15; V: TRBV5-8; D: -; size: -; J: TRBJ2-1; CDR3: CASSLFRGGLGEQFF; DNA: TGTGCCAGCAGCTTGTTCAGGGGTGGCCTTGGGGAGCAGTTCTTC
length: 17; V: TRBV5-1; D: TRBD2; size: few; J: TRBJ2-2; CDR3: CASSWRLAGVNTGELFF; DNA: TGCGCCAGCAGCTGGAGGTTAGCGGGGGTTAACACCGGGGAGCTGTTTTTT
length: 17; V: TRBV4-1; D: -; size: -; J: TRBJ1-3; CDR3: CASSQDRDRSGRNTIYF; DNA: TGCGCCAGCAGCCAAGATCGAGACAGGTCGGGAAGAAACACCATATATTTT
length: 15; V: TRBV12-5; D: -; size: -; J: TRBJ1-6; CDR3: CASGVTGNYNSPLHF; DNA: TGTGCTAGTGGTGTCACAGGGAATTATAATTCACCCCTCCACTTT
length: 15; V: TRBV7-2; D: TRBD1; size: once; J: TRBJ2-3; CDR3: CASSARTGAADTQYF; DNA: TGTGCCAGCAGCGCCCGGACAGGGGCGGCGGATACGCAGTATTTT